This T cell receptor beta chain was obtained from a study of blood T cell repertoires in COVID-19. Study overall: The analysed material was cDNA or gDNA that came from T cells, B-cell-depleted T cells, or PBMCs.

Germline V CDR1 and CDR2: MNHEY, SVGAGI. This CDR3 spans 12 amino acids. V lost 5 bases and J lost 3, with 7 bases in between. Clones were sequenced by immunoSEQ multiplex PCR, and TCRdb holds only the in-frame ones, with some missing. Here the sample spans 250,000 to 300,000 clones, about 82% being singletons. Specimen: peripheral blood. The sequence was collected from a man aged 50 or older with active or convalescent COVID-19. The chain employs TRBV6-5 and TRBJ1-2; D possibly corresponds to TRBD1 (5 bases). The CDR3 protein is CASSRGYYGYTF. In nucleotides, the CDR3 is TGTGCCAGCAGTAGGGGATACTATGGCTACACCTTC.